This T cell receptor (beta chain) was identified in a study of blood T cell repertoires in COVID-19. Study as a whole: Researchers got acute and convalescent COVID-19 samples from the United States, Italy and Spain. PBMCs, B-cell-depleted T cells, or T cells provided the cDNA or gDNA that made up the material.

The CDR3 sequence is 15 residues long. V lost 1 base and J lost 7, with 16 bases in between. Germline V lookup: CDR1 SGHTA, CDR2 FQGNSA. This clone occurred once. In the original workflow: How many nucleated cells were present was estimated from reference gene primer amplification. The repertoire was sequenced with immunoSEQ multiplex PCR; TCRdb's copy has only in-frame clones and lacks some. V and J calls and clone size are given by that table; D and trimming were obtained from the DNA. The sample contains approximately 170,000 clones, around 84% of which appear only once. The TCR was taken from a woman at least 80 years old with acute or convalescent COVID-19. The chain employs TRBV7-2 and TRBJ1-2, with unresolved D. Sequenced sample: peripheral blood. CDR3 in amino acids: CASSLGVESVAGYTF. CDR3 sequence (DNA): TGTGCCAGCAGCTTAGGTGTAGAATCCGTAGCTGGCTACACCTTC.